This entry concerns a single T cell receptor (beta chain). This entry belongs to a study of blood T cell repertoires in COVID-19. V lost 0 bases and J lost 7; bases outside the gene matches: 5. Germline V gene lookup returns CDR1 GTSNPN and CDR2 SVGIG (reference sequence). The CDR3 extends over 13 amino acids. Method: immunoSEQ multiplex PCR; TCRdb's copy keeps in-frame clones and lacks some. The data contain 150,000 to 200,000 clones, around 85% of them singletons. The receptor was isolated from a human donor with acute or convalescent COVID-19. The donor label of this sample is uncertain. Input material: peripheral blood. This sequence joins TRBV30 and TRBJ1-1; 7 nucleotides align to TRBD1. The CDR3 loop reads CAWSVGTALEAFF. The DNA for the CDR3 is TGTGCCTGGAGTGTGGGGACAGCCCTTGAAGCTTTCTTT.